This is a list of T cell receptor beta chains from one sample in a study of T cell clones after liver transplantation. This table comes from immunoSEQ multiplex PCR, and its TCRdb copy is limited to in-frame clones, with some not included. Among around 97,000 clones listed, around 84% were seen once. Material: CD4+ T cells from blood, obtained approximately 45 months after liver transplant. The receptors were gathered from a human patient who received a liver transplant. T cells may partly derive from the graft donor. Each CDR3 is given with its conserved first and last residue. The D gene is left open where the match is weak. Some rows have no size entry. The others give once, few or many, or a class for an expanded clone.

j_call: TRBJ2-7
clone_size: -
d_call: TRBD2
v_call: TRBV29-1
cdr3_nt: TGCAGTATAGCGGGGCGCTCCTACGAGCAGTACTTC
cdr3_aa: CSIAGRSYEQYF

j_call: TRBJ1-6
clone_size: -
d_call: -
v_call: TRBV4-2
cdr3_nt: TGTGCCAGCGGCCCTGACAGCTCCTATAATTCACCCCTCCACTTT
cdr3_aa: CASGPDSSYNSPLHF

j_call: TRBJ2-7
clone_size: -
d_call: -
v_call: TRBV14
cdr3_nt: TGTGCCAGCAGCCAAGGCCTTGCTAGCTCCTACGAGCAGTACTTC
cdr3_aa: CASSQGLASSYEQYF

j_call: TRBJ1-2
clone_size: -
d_call: -
v_call: TRBV19
cdr3_nt: TGTGCCAGTTTACGGACAGTTGATTACTATGGCTACACCTTC
cdr3_aa: CASLRTVDYYGYTF

j_call: TRBJ2-5
clone_size: -
d_call: TRBD1
v_call: TRBV19
cdr3_nt: TGTGCCACCAGGGGGTTGGGGACCCAGTACTTC
cdr3_aa: CATRGLGTQYF

j_call: TRBJ1-3
clone_size: few
d_call: -
v_call: TRBV4-1
cdr3_nt: TGCGCCAGCAGCCAAGGGGGGGGCGTTTCTGGAAACACCATATATTTT
cdr3_aa: CASSQGGGVSGNTIYF

j_call: TRBJ2-5
clone_size: few
d_call: -
v_call: TRBV4-2
cdr3_nt: TGTGCCAGCAGCCAGCGCAGGGGCCGGGAGACCCAGTACTTC
cdr3_aa: CASSQRRGRETQYF

j_call: TRBJ2-5
clone_size: few
d_call: -
v_call: TRBV7-2
cdr3_nt: TGTGCCAGCAGCCATCAGGGGAAAGAGACCCAGTACTTC
cdr3_aa: CASSHQGKETQYF

j_call: TRBJ1-4
clone_size: -
d_call: -
v_call: TRBV18
cdr3_nt: TGTGCCAGCTCACTCACGGGGGGCAGAGGAACTAATGAAAAACTGTTTTTT
cdr3_aa: CASSLTGGRGTNEKLFF

j_call: TRBJ2-1
clone_size: -
d_call: -
v_call: TRBV5-1
cdr3_nt: TGCGCCAGCAGCTTTGACAGGCCCAGGGAGCAGTTCTTC
cdr3_aa: CASSFDRPREQFF

j_call: TRBJ1-1
clone_size: -
d_call: -
v_call: TRBV2
cdr3_nt: TGTGCCAGCAGTCTAATGGCACACAAAGCTTTCTTT
cdr3_aa: CASSLMAHKAFF

j_call: TRBJ2-7
clone_size: -
d_call: -
v_call: TRBV5-4
cdr3_nt: TGTGCCAGCAGCTTGAGTCGGGGCGAGCAGTACTTC
cdr3_aa: CASSLSRGEQYF

j_call: TRBJ2-3
clone_size: -
d_call: TRBD2
v_call: TRBV30
cdr3_nt: TGTGCCTGGAGTGTACGAGCGGGAGGGCCAGATACGCAGTATTTT
cdr3_aa: CAWSVRAGGPDTQYF

j_call: TRBJ2-7
clone_size: -
d_call: -
v_call: TRBV28
cdr3_nt: TGTGTCACCGGGACTTTATACGAGCAGTACTTC
cdr3_aa: CVTGTLYEQYF

j_call: TRBJ1-1
clone_size: -
d_call: TRBD1
v_call: TRBV5-6
cdr3_nt: TGTGCCAGCAGCCCGGGACAGTTCTACACTGAAGCTTTCTTT
cdr3_aa: CASSPGQFYTEAFF

j_call: TRBJ1-5
clone_size: -
d_call: TRBD1
v_call: TRBV18
cdr3_nt: TGTGCCAGCTCTCCCCGGGACAGGGAGAATCAGCCCCAGCATTTT
cdr3_aa: CASSPRDRENQPQHF

j_call: TRBJ2-3
clone_size: few
d_call: -
v_call: TRBV18
cdr3_nt: TGTGCCAGCTCACCTCCCGCCACAGATACGCAGTATTTT
cdr3_aa: CASSPPATDTQYF

j_call: TRBJ2-7
clone_size: few
d_call: -
v_call: TRBV7-2
cdr3_nt: TGTGCCAGCAGCTCTTTCATACGGCGGGACAGAAAGTCCTACGAGCAGTACTTC
cdr3_aa: CASSSFIRRDRKSYEQYF

j_call: TRBJ1-4
clone_size: -
d_call: -
v_call: TRBV7-2
cdr3_nt: TGTGCCAGCAGCTTAGGGTGGACAACTAATGAAAAACTGTTTTTT
cdr3_aa: CASSLGWTTNEKLFF

j_call: TRBJ2-7
clone_size: -
d_call: -
v_call: TRBV25-1
cdr3_nt: TGTGCCAGCAGTGTGCAAGGAACTGCCGAGCAGTACTTC
cdr3_aa: CASSVQGTAEQYF

j_call: TRBJ2-2
clone_size: -
d_call: TRBD2
v_call: TRBV7-3
cdr3_nt: TGTGCCAGCAGGAAAACTGGAGCGGGGTTGAACACCGGGGAGCTGTTTTTT
cdr3_aa: CASRKTGAGLNTGELFF

j_call: TRBJ2-5
clone_size: -
d_call: TRBD1
v_call: TRBV15
cdr3_nt: TGTGCCACCAGCAGAGATAAGGGGGCAGGGGAGACCCAGTACTTC
cdr3_aa: CATSRDKGAGETQYF

j_call: TRBJ2-1
clone_size: -
d_call: TRBD2
v_call: TRBV7-2
cdr3_nt: TGTGCCAGCAGCTTAAATCCTAGCGGGGCCCTACCTTACAATGAGCAGTTCTTC
cdr3_aa: CASSLNPSGALPYNEQFF

j_call: TRBJ2-3
clone_size: -
d_call: TRBD2
v_call: TRBV19
cdr3_nt: TGTGCCAGTAACCGACTAGCGGGGGGGAATTCAGATACGCAGTATTTT
cdr3_aa: CASNRLAGGNSDTQYF

j_call: TRBJ2-7
clone_size: -
d_call: -
v_call: TRBV5-8
cdr3_nt: TGTGCCAGCAGCTCCGGGGAGTTTTACTACGAGCAGTACTTC
cdr3_aa: CASSSGEFYYEQYF

j_call: TRBJ2-6
clone_size: -
d_call: -
v_call: TRBV28
cdr3_nt: TGTGCCAGCACCCCGAGTGGAAGTGTGGGGGCCAACGTCCTGACTTTC
cdr3_aa: CASTPSGSVGANVLTF

j_call: TRBJ1-4
clone_size: -
d_call: TRBD1
v_call: TRBV9
cdr3_nt: TGTGCCAGCAGCCCCCACCTGAAGGGGGCTTCTGAAAAACTGTTTTTT
cdr3_aa: CASSPHLKGASEKLFF

j_call: TRBJ2-7
clone_size: -
d_call: TRBD2
v_call: TRBV5-8
cdr3_nt: TGTGCCAGCAGCAAGGGACTAGCGGGCTTCTCCTACGAGCAGTACTTC
cdr3_aa: CASSKGLAGFSYEQYF

j_call: TRBJ1-4
clone_size: -
d_call: -
v_call: TRBV5-1
cdr3_nt: TGCGCCAGCAGGGAAGGACCAACTAATGAAAAACTGTTTTTT
cdr3_aa: CASREGPTNEKLFF

j_call: TRBJ1-5
clone_size: -
d_call: TRBD1
v_call: TRBV2
cdr3_nt: TGTGCCAGCAGTGGGGCCGGGACAGGGAAGCCCCAGCATTTT
cdr3_aa: CASSGAGTGKPQHF

j_call: TRBJ2-3
clone_size: -
d_call: TRBD2
v_call: TRBV6-1
cdr3_nt: TGTGCCAGCAGTGCTGCCGTCGGCGGGAGGGTAGATACGCAGTATTTT
cdr3_aa: CASSAAVGGRVDTQYF

j_call: TRBJ1-5
clone_size: -
d_call: TRBD1
v_call: TRBV19
cdr3_nt: TGTGCCAGTAGTAACTACAGGGGGCAGCCCCAGCATTTT
cdr3_aa: CASSNYRGQPQHF

j_call: TRBJ2-1
clone_size: -
d_call: -
v_call: TRBV7-2
cdr3_nt: TGTGCCAGCAGCTTAAGGAACTACAATGAGCAGTTCTTC
cdr3_aa: CASSLRNYNEQFF

j_call: TRBJ1-1
clone_size: -
d_call: -
v_call: TRBV29-1
cdr3_nt: TGCAGCGTTGATTCTTTAGGGGAGGGAACTGAAGCTTTCTTT
cdr3_aa: CSVDSLGEGTEAFF

j_call: TRBJ1-1
clone_size: -
d_call: -
v_call: TRBV21-1
cdr3_nt: TGTGCCAGCAGCAAAGGAGGGACTCAAGCTTTCTTT
cdr3_aa: CASSKGGTQAFF

j_call: TRBJ2-3
clone_size: -
d_call: TRBD1
v_call: TRBV28
cdr3_nt: TGTGCCAACGGACAGGGGGCGTCAGATACGCAGTATTTT
cdr3_aa: CANGQGASDTQYF

j_call: TRBJ2-3
clone_size: -
d_call: TRBD1
v_call: TRBV10-3
cdr3_nt: TGTGCCATCAGTCAAGGGGACAGGGGTCAGAAAGATACGCAGTATTTT
cdr3_aa: CAISQGDRGQKDTQYF

j_call: TRBJ2-3
clone_size: -
d_call: -
v_call: TRBV11-2
cdr3_nt: TGTGCCAGCAGCCAAATACCTAGCACAGATACGCAGTATTTT
cdr3_aa: CASSQIPSTDTQYF

j_call: TRBJ1-6
clone_size: few
d_call: TRBD1
v_call: TRBV27
cdr3_nt: TGTGCCAGCACACGGGGACAGGGAGGATCATATAATTCACCCCTCCACTTT
cdr3_aa: CASTRGQGGSYNSPLHF

j_call: TRBJ1-4
clone_size: -
d_call: -
v_call: TRBV6-6
cdr3_nt: TGTGCCAGCAGTAACTTCCTGGGAGATAATGAAAAACTGTTTTTT
cdr3_aa: CASSNFLGDNEKLFF

j_call: TRBJ2-2
clone_size: -
d_call: TRBD2
v_call: TRBV29-1
cdr3_nt: TGCAGCTCAGATAGCGGGAGGGGAAACACCGGGGAGCTGTTTTTT
cdr3_aa: CSSDSGRGNTGELFF

j_call: TRBJ2-7
clone_size: -
d_call: -
v_call: TRBV29-1
cdr3_nt: TGCAGCGTTGGGCTCGGCCTCTACGAGCAGTACTTC
cdr3_aa: CSVGLGLYEQYF

j_call: TRBJ2-1
clone_size: -
d_call: TRBD2
v_call: TRBV5-1
cdr3_nt: TGCGCCAGCAGCGCGACTAGCGGGAGCCCCTACAATGAGCAGTTCTTC
cdr3_aa: CASSATSGSPYNEQFF

j_call: TRBJ2-7
clone_size: -
d_call: TRBD1
v_call: TRBV2
cdr3_nt: TGTGCCAGCAAGGGGGACAGCTCCTACGAGCAGTACTTC
cdr3_aa: CASKGDSSYEQYF

j_call: TRBJ1-2
clone_size: -
d_call: -
v_call: TRBV14
cdr3_nt: TGTGCCAGCAGCCATGGGGTTAACTATGGCTACACCTTC
cdr3_aa: CASSHGVNYGYTF

j_call: TRBJ1-2
clone_size: once
d_call: -
v_call: TRBV30
cdr3_nt: TGTGCCTGGAGATGGAGCGGAGGGTCCGGCTACACCTTC
cdr3_aa: CAWRWSGGSGYTF

j_call: TRBJ2-7
clone_size: -
d_call: -
v_call: TRBV11-2
cdr3_nt: TGTGCCAGCAGCTTAGGGGGGGCGAGCTCCTACGAGCAGTACTTC
cdr3_aa: CASSLGGASSYEQYF

j_call: TRBJ2-3
clone_size: -
d_call: TRBD2
v_call: TRBV28
cdr3_nt: TGTGCCAGCAGTTTGGCGGGAGGGCCGTACACAGATACGCAGTATTTT
cdr3_aa: CASSLAGGPYTDTQYF

j_call: TRBJ2-6
clone_size: once
d_call: TRBD1
v_call: TRBV5-1
cdr3_nt: TGCGCCAGCAGCTTGCCCTCCGTGTGGACAGGGGGCTTATCTGGGGCCAACGTCCTGACTTTC
cdr3_aa: CASSLPSVWTGGLSGANVLTF

j_call: TRBJ1-6
clone_size: few
d_call: TRBD1
v_call: TRBV7-8
cdr3_nt: TGTGCCAGCAGCTTATCGGGACAGGGGGTTTCACCCCTCCACTTT
cdr3_aa: CASSLSGQGVSPLHF

j_call: TRBJ1-1
clone_size: -
d_call: -
v_call: TRBV11-2
cdr3_nt: TGTGCCAGCACCCCAGGGTGGAGTGCTTGGGGGAACACTGAAGCTTTCTTT
cdr3_aa: CASTPGWSAWGNTEAFF

j_call: TRBJ1-2
clone_size: -
d_call: TRBD1
v_call: TRBV9
cdr3_nt: TGTGCCAGCAGCGTAGCTGCAGGGGGCCACTATGGCTACACCTTC
cdr3_aa: CASSVAAGGHYGYTF

j_call: TRBJ2-3
clone_size: -
d_call: TRBD2
v_call: TRBV7-2
cdr3_nt: TGTGCCAGCAGCTCGTCTCCGGGACTAGCCACAGATACGCAGTATTTT
cdr3_aa: CASSSSPGLATDTQYF

j_call: TRBJ2-4
clone_size: few
d_call: -
v_call: TRBV6-1
cdr3_nt: TGTGCCAGCAGTGAACCAGGGCTAGCCAAAAACATTCAGTACTTC
cdr3_aa: CASSEPGLAKNIQYF